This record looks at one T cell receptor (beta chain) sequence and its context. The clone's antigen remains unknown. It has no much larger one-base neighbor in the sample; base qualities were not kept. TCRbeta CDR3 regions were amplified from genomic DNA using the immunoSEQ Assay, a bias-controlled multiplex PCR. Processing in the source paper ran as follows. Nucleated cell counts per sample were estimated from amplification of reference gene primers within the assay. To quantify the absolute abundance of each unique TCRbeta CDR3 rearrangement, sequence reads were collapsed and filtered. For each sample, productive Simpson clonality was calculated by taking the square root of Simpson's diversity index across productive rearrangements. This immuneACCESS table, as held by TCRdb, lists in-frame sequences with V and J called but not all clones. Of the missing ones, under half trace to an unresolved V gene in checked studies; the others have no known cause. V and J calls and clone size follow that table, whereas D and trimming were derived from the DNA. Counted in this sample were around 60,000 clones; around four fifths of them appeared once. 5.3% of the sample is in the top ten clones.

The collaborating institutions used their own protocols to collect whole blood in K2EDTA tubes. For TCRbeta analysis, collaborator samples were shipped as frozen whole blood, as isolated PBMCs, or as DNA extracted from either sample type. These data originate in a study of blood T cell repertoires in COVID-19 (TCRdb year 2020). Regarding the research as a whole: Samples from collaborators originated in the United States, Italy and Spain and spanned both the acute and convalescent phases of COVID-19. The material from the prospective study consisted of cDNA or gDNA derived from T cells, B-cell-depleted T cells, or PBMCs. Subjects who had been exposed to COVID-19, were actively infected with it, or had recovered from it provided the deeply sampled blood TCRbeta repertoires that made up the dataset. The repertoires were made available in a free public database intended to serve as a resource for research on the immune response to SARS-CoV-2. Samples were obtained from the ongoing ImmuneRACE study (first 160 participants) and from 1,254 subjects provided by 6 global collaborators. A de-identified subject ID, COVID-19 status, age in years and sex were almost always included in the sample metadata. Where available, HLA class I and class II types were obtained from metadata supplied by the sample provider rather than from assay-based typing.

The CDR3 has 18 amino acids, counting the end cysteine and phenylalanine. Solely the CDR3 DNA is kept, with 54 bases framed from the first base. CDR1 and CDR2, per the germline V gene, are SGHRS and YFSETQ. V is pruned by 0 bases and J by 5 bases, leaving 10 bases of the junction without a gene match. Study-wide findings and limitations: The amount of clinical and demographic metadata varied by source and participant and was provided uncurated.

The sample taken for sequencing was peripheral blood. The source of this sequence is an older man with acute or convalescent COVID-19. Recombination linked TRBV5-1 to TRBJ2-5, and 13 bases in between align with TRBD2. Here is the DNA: TGCGCCAGCAGCTTGGGACTAGCGGGGGGCCTCCCCCAGGAGACCCAGTACTTC. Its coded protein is CASSLGLAGGLPQETQYF.